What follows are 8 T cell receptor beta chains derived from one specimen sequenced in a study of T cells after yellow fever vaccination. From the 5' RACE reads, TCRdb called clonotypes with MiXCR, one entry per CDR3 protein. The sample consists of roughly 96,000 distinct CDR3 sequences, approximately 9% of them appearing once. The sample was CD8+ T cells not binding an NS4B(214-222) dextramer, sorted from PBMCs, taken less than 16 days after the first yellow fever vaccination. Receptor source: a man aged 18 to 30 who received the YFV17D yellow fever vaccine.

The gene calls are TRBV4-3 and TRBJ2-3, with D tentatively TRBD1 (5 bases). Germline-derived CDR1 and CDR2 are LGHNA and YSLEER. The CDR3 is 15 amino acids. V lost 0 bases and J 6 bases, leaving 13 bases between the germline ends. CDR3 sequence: CASSQDWGDADTQYF. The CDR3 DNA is TGCGCCAGCAGCCAAGATTGGGGCGATGCCGATACGCAGTATTTT.

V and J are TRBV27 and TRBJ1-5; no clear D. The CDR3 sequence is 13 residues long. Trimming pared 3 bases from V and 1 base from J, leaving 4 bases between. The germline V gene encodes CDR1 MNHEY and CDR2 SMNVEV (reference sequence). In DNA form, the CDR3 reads TGTGCCAGCAGTTTGCTCAGCAATCAGCCCCAGCATTTT. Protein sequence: CASSLLSNQPQHF.

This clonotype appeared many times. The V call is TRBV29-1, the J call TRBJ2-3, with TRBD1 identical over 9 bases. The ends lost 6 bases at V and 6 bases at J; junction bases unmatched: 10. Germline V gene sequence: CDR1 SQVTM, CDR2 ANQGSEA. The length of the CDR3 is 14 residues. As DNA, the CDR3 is TGCAGCGTGGAAACCGGGACAGGGAAGGATACGCAGTATTTT. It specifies CSVETGTGKDTQYF.

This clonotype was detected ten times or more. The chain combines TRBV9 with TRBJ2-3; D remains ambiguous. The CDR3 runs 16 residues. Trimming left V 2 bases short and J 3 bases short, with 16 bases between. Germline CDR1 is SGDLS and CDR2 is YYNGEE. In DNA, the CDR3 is TGTGCCAGCAGCGTGGCCGACTTCTACAATACAGATACGCAGTATTTT. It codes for CASSVADFYNTDTQYF.

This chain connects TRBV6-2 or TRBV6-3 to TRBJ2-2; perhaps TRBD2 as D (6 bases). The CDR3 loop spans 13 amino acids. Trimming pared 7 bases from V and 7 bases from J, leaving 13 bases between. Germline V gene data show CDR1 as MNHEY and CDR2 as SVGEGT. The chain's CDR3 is CASTNGGVGELFF. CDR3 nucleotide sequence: TGTGCCAGCACCAACGGAGGGGTCGGGGAGCTGTTTTTT.

For the CDR3, the DNA is TGTGCCAGCAGTTTATCCCCACGAGGGGACGAGCAGTACGTC. It yields the protein CASSLSPRGDEQYV. J is TRBJ2-7 and V is TRBV27; tentatively, D is TRBD1 or TRBD2 (5 bases each). V was shortened by 0 bases and J by 5 bases, with 11 bases between the two germline ends. Germline V lookup: CDR1 MNHEY, CDR2 SMNVEV (reference sequence). This CDR3 is built from 14 residues.

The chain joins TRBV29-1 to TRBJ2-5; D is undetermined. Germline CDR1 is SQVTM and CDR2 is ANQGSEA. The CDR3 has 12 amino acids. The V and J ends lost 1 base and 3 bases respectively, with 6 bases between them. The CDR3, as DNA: TGCAGCGTTGAAGGGCTAGAAGAGACCCAGTACTTC. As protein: CSVEGLEETQYF.

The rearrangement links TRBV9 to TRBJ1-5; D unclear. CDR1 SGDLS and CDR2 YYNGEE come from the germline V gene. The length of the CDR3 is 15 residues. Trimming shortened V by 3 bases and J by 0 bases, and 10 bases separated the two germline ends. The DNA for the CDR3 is TGTGCCAGCAGCGGCGGGCTAGGTAGCAATCAGCCCCAGCATTTT. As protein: CASSGGLGSNQPQHF. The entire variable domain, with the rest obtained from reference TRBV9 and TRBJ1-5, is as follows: DSGVTQTPKHLITATGQRVTLRCSPRSGDLSVYWYQQSLDQGLQFLIQYYNGEERAKGNILERFSAQQFPDLHSELNLSSLELGDSALYFCASSGGLGSNQPQHFGDGTRLSIL.